These T cell receptor beta chains were read from a single sample in a study of preoperative IRX-2 immunotherapy in early breast cancer. Assay used: immunoSEQ multiplex PCR; TCRdb lists only in-frame clones, some missing. The profile covers some 99,000 clones, with 86% appearing a single time and roughly 2% taken by the ten largest. Sequenced material: tumor tissue, taken after IRX-2 immunotherapy. These receptors all stem from a human donor with breast cancer. Each CDR3 is given with its conserved first and last residue. D genes are given only for firm matches. Size values are once, few and many counts, or a class for expanded clones, and some rows have none.

. | . | 15 | TRBJ1-3 | TRBV6-8 | CASSYSGNSGNTIYF | TGTGCCAGCAGTTACTCGGGTAACTCTGGAAACACCATATATTTT
TRBD1 | few | 17 | TRBJ1-5 | TRBV28 | CASSLWPGQVSNQPQHF | TGTGCCAGCAGTTTATGGCCGGGACAGGTCAGCAATCAGCCCCAGCATTTT
TRBD2 | . | 18 | TRBJ2-7 | TRBV7-1 | CASSTTIPGRAGKTEQYF | TGTGCCAGCAGCACAACTATTCCCGGGAGGGCAGGGAAAACCGAGCAGTACTTC
TRBD2 | once | 16 | TRBJ2-3 | TRBV7-1 | CASSVPSGGATDTQYF | TGTGCCAGCAGCGTGCCCAGCGGGGGGGCTACAGATACGCAGTATTTT
TRBD2 | . | 17 | TRBJ2-7 | TRBV28 | CASHSAGGRVGPYEQYF | TGTGCCAGCCACTCCGCTGGAGGGAGGGTAGGCCCGTACGAGCAGTACTTC
TRBD2 | . | 15 | TRBJ2-1 | TRBV5-1 | CASSLSGGAFNEQFF | TGCGCCAGCAGCCTTAGCGGGGGGGCCTTCAATGAGCAGTTCTTC
. | . | 12 | TRBJ2-5 | TRBV19 | CASSISQETQYF | TGTGCCAGTAGTATCTCCCAAGAGACCCAGTACTTC
. | . | 12 | TRBJ1-1 | TRBV28 | CASTPTAAEAFF | TGTGCCAGCACCCCGACAGCGGCTGAAGCTTTCTTT
. | . | 15 | TRBJ1-1 | TRBV5-1 | CASSLGVGGRAEAFF | TGCGCCAGCAGCTTGGGGGTCGGGGGAAGGGCTGAAGCTTTCTTT
TRBD1 | . | 15 | TRBJ2-7 | TRBV7-4 | CASSADRGSVYEQYF | TGTGCCAGCAGTGCCGACAGGGGGAGTGTGTACGAGCAGTACTTC
TRBD1 | . | 16 | TRBJ1-4 | TRBV5-1 | CASSLEGQGANEKLFF | TGCGCCAGCAGCTTGGAAGGTCAGGGGGCGAATGAAAAACTGTTTTTT
. | once | 18 | TRBJ1-4 | TRBV6-8 | CASSSTTWKEATNEKLFF | TGTGCCAGCAGTTCCACTACCTGGAAGGAAGCAACTAATGAAAAACTGTTTTTT
TRBD1 | . | 15 | TRBJ1-5 | TRBV28 | CASSFWDRANQPQHF | TGTGCCAGCAGTTTCTGGGACAGGGCGAATCAGCCCCAGCATTTT
. | . | 16 | TRBJ2-1 | TRBV19 | CASSQTTTGRRNEQFF | TGTGCCAGTAGCCAGACCACCACTGGGAGAAGAAATGAGCAGTTCTTC
TRBD2 | . | 15 | TRBJ2-3 | TRBV5-1 | CASSLVLAGPDTQYF | TGCGCCAGCAGCTTGGTGCTAGCGGGCCCAGATACGCAGTATTTT
TRBD2 | . | 14 | TRBJ2-5 | TRBV5-1 | CASSSGGAGETQYF | TGCGCCAGCAGCTCGGGGGGGGCTGGAGAGACCCAGTACTTC
. | . | 13 | TRBJ1-5 | TRBV12-5 | CASGLGGTQPQHF | TGTGCTAGTGGTTTGGGCGGCACTCAGCCCCAGCATTTT
TRBD1 | once | 15 | TRBJ1-5 | TRBV2 | CASRADRTSNQPQHF | TGTGCCAGCAGGGCGGACAGGACTAGCAATCAGCCCCAGCATTTT
. | . | 20 | TRBJ2-3 | TRBV14 | CASSPTLLALSKSNTDTQYF | TGTGCCAGCAGCCCAACTCTACTAGCACTGTCGAAAAGCAACACAGATACGCAGTATTTT
. | once | 14 | TRBJ1-5 | TRBV6-8 | CASSFEGINQPQHF | TGTGCCAGCAGTTTCGAAGGAATCAATCAGCCCCAGCATTTT
. | . | 15 | TRBJ1-5 | TRBV25-1 | CASSERRDSNQPQHF | TGTGCCAGCAGTGAAAGAAGGGATAGCAATCAGCCCCAGCATTTT
. | . | 14 | TRBJ1-1 | TRBV25-1 | CASISGILNTEAFF | TGTGCCAGCATTTCAGGGATATTAAACACTGAAGCTTTCTTT
. | . | 12 | TRBJ2-1 | TRBV30 | CAWSVRGNEQFF | TGTGCCTGGAGTGTACGGGGTAATGAGCAGTTCTTC
. | . | 11 | TRBJ2-5 | TRBV6-4 | CAISDEETQYF | TGTGCCATCAGTGACGAAGAGACCCAGTACTTC
. | . | 17 | TRBJ2-1 | TRBV29-1 | CSVEGFSGATDYNEQFF | TGCAGCGTTGAAGGTTTCTCAGGGGCGACAGACTACAATGAGCAGTTCTTC
TRBD2 | . | 16 | TRBJ2-2 | TRBV19 | CASSIRSAGGTGELFF | TGTGCCAGTAGTATCCGATCAGCGGGAGGCACCGGGGAGCTGTTTTTT
TRBD1 | . | 16 | TRBJ1-5 | TRBV6-8 | CASSYSGQGLTQPQHF | TGTGCCAGCAGTTACAGTGGACAGGGTCTGACTCAGCCCCAGCATTTT
. | . | 13 | TRBJ1-1 | TRBV1 | CASSQDGGRDAFF | TGCGCCAGCAGCCAAGATGGTGGAAGAGATGCTTTCTTT
TRBD2 | . | 14 | TRBJ2-7 | TRBV6-8 | CASILTSGTYEQYF | TGTGCCAGCATACTCACTAGCGGGACCTACGAGCAGTACTTC
TRBD2 | . | 14 | TRBJ2-2 | TRBV11-1 | CASTGTSVTGELFF | TGTGCCAGTACCGGGACTAGCGTCACCGGGGAGCTGTTTTTT
TRBD1 | . | 13 | TRBJ1-6 | TRBV7-4 | CASSDTGVSPLHF | TGTGCCAGCAGCGATACAGGGGTTTCACCCCTCCACTTT
TRBD1 | . | 18 | TRBJ2-1 | TRBV5-1 | CASSLAVLTGVLQGEQFF | TGCGCCAGCAGCTTGGCCGTCCTTACAGGGGTCCTACAGGGTGAGCAGTTCTTC
. | few | 15 | TRBJ1-6 | TRBV11-3 | CASSLSGAENSPLHF | TGTGCCAGCAGCTTATCGGGAGCGGAGAATTCACCCCTCCACTTT
. | . | 14 | TRBJ1-5 | TRBV30 | CAWSPRAGNQPQHF | TGTGCCTGGAGTCCCCGGGCCGGGAATCAGCCCCAGCATTTT
. | . | 14 | TRBJ1-1 | TRBV19 | CASSIGGAVTEAFF | TGTGCCAGTAGTATTGGGGGCGCGGTCACTGAAGCTTTCTTT
TRBD1 | once | 15 | TRBJ1-2 | TRBV5-1 | CASSLGPQGASGYTF | TGCGCCAGCAGCTTGGGTCCCCAGGGGGCATCAGGCTACACCTTC
. | . | 15 | TRBJ2-7 | TRBV7-5 | CASSSQDRVPTEQYF | TGTGCCAGCAGCTCCCAAGACAGGGTACCCACGGAGCAGTACTTC
. | once | 13 | TRBJ1-4 | TRBV7-1 | CASSEGSGEKLFF | TGTGCCAGCAGTGAGGGGTCAGGGGAAAAACTGTTTTTT
TRBD1 | . | 13 | TRBJ2-7 | TRBV6-8 | CASHSGTGDEQYF | TGTGCCTCGCACTCCGGGACAGGGGACGAGCAGTACTTC
TRBD1 | . | 15 | TRBJ1-2 | TRBV28 | CASRETGGANYGYTF | TGTGCCAGCAGGGAGACAGGGGGCGCCAACTATGGCTACACCTTC